A single sample gave rise to the 18 T cell receptor beta chains below, sequenced in a study of CD8+ T cells in alopecia areata. In each case, RNA was isolated and then reverse transcribed into cDNA as the sequencing template. Produced via immunoSEQ multiplex PCR; TCRdb's table is partial and in-frame only. The repertoire holds about 210,000 clones, with under 60% as singletons. Treatment reported: oral pan-JAK inhibitor, 5-10 mg twice daily. Sequencing was performed on CD4+ T cells sorted from blood, taken at week 4, from a patient treated with tofacitinib. The receptors were gathered from a human donor with alopecia areata.

The CDR3 sequence: CASSKITMGITNSPLHF. In DNA form, the CDR3 reads TGTGCCAGCAGCAAGATTACGATGGGTATTACGAATTCACCCCTCCACTTT. The chain has TRBV7-2 and TRBJ1-6; unclear D gene. Germline assignment: CDR1 SGHTA and CDR2 FQGNSA. Trimming shortened V by 5 bases and J by 7 bases, and 21 bases separated the two germline ends. The CDR3 is 17 residues long.

This clone was seen a few times. CDR3 loop: CATSSRGNTEAFF. The CDR3 bases are TGTGCCACCAGCAGCAGGGGTAACACTGAAGCTTTCTTT. The V and J genes are TRBV15 and TRBJ1-1; weak D call: TRBD1 (6 bases). CDR1 is LNHNV and CDR2 is YYDKDF in the germline V gene (reference sequence). V was clipped by 3 bases and J by 2 bases, with 7 bases between them. The CDR3 spans 13 residues.

This clone occurred a few times. V and J are TRBV2 and TRBJ1-2; weak D call: TRBD1 (5 bases). From germline, CDR1 is SNHLY and CDR2 FYNNEI. The CDR3 is made up of 14 amino acids. The V gene lost 5 bases and the J gene lost 5 bases, with 15 bases spanning the gap. The CDR3 spells CASSRAGTEYGYTF. The CDR3 DNA is TGTGCCAGCAGTAGAGCTGGGACGGAGTATGGCTACACCTTC.

The chain is built from TRBV2 and TRBJ1-4; maybe TRBD1 (5 bases). In germline, CDR1 is SNHLY, CDR2 FYNNEI. V was pared by 7 bases and J by 5 bases, with 11 bases between. This CDR3 comprises 13 residues. This CDR3 reads CASNTGENEKLFF. CDR3 DNA sequence: TGTGCCAGCAACACAGGCGAAAATGAAAAACTGTTTTTT.

J is TRBJ1-6 and V is TRBV2; D ambiguous. Trimming left V 4 bases short and J 6 bases short, with 13 bases between. The germline V gene has CDR1 SNHLY and CDR2 FYNNEI. The CDR3 has 15 residues. The CDR3 DNA reads TGTGCCAGCAGTGGTCGTTCAGGCAGTAATTCACCCCTCCACTTT. It is translated as CASSGRSGSNSPLHF.

This clone was seen more than once but under ten times. The J gene is TRBJ2-3, the V gene TRBV2; TRBD1 aligns across 10 bases. CDR3 length: 15 residues. The V and J ends lost 6 bases and 7 bases, in that order; junction bases with no gene match: 10. The germline V gene has CDR1 SNHLY and CDR2 FYNNEI. The CDR3 coding sequence is TGTGCCAGCAGCGAGTCCGCGACAGGGGGCAATACGCAGTATTTT. It codes for CASSESATGGNTQYF.

The rearrangement uses TRBV11-2 and TRBJ1-1; D unresolved. Germline CDR1 SGHAT, CDR2 FQNNGV. Trimming stripped 3 bases from V and 2 bases from J, with 7 bases between. The CDR3 runs 13 residues. CDR3 loop: CASSLKVNTEAFF. The CDR3 DNA is TGTGCCAGCAGCTTGAAGGTCAACACTGAAGCTTTCTTT.

J is TRBJ1-2 and V is TRBV14, with a weak D call TRBD1 (5 bases). V lost 0 bases and J lost 4, with 12 bases in between. From germline, CDR1 is SGHDN and CDR2 FVKESK. The CDR3 length is 15 residues. CDR3 DNA: TGTGCCAGCAGCCAAGATTTGTGGGGCCTCTATGGCTACACCTTC. This sequence encodes CASSQDLWGLYGYTF.

V usage is TRBV30 and J usage is TRBJ2-6, with 9 bases aligning to TRBD2. V lost 0 bases and J lost 2; bases outside the gene matches: 5. The CDR3 has 17 residues. Germline CDR1 and CDR2: GTSNPN and SVGIG (reference sequence). In nucleotides, the CDR3 is TGTGCCTGGAGTGTAGAAGCGGGGGGACCTGGGGCCAACGTCCTGACTTTC. Translated, it gives CAWSVEAGGPGANVLTF.

This chain uses TRBV30 with TRBJ1-1; no clear D. The CDR3 loop spans 12 amino acids. Germline V gene data show CDR1 as GTSNPN and CDR2 as SVGIG (reference sequence). V was clipped by 4 bases and J by 1 base, with 7 bases between them. CDR3 loop: CAWNVQNTEAFF. The CDR3 nucleotides are TGTGCCTGGAACGTACAGAACACTGAAGCTTTCTTT.

In DNA, the CDR3 is TGTGCCAGCAGCTTAGACAGGGGAGCGAACTATGGCTACACCTTC. Its translation is CASSLDRGANYGYTF. V and J are TRBV7-8 and TRBJ1-2; 7 positions agree with TRBD1. Germline lookup yields CDR1 SGHVS and CDR2 FQNEAQ. The CDR3 spans 15 residues. Trimming cost V 1 base and J 2 bases; bases outside gene matches: 4.

This clone was recorded a few times. The V and J genes are TRBV4-1 and TRBJ2-2, with D hard to call. V lost 0 bases and J lost 6, with 5 bases in between. CDR1 is MGHRA and CDR2 is YSYEKL in the germline V gene. The CDR3 is made up of 13 amino acids. The DNA for the CDR3 is TGCGCCAGCAGCCAAGATATTTCCGGGGAGCTGTTTTTT. It specifies CASSQDISGELFF.

This clone came up once. The chain has TRBV30 and TRBJ2-1; 9 bases fit TRBD1. The germline V gene has CDR1 GTSNPN and CDR2 SVGIG (reference sequence). V shed 0 bases, J shed 0 bases, and the junction held 12 bases outside the gene matches. CDR3 size: 19 residues. The CDR3 loop is CAWSVGTGTYFSSYNEQFF. Written as DNA, the CDR3 is TGTGCCTGGAGTGTCGGGACAGGGACCTATTTTAGCTCCTACAATGAGCAGTTCTTC.

The chain is built from TRBV5-4 and TRBJ1-2; D may be TRBD1 (6 bases). CDR3 length: 15 amino acids. The V end lost 3 bases, the J end lost 7 bases, and 19 bases lay between the germline ends. Germline V CDR1 and CDR2: SGHNT, YYREEE (reference sequence). CDR3 in DNA: TGTGCCAGCAGCTCGGAAACAGGGAGTTTGGGTGGCTACACCTTC. Protein: CASSSETGSLGGYTF.

This clone was counted a few times. V gene TRBV7-9 combines with J gene TRBJ1-5; no reliable D call. Germline loops: CDR1 SEHNR, CDR2 FQNEAQ (reference sequence). Trimming took 5 bases from V and 0 from J, leaving 11 bases between them. The CDR3 spans 15 residues. CDR3 DNA: TGTGCCAGCAGCAAGGGAGACCATAGCAATCAGCCCCAGCATTTT. Protein product: CASSKGDHSNQPQHF. Supplemented by reference TRBV7-9 and TRBJ1-5, the full variable domain reads DTGVSQNPRHKITKRGQNVTFRCDPISEHNRLYWYRQTLGQGPEFLTYFQNEAQLEKSRLLSDRFSAERPKGSFSTLEIQRTEQGDSAMYLCASSKGDHSNQPQHFGDGTRLSIL.

This clone was detected only a few times. The chain combines TRBV9 with TRBJ1-4, with a tentative D call TRBD1 (5 bases). The CDR3 has 13 residues. Trimming removed 1 base from V and 4 bases from J, with 5 bases in between. Germline lookup yields CDR1 SGDLS and CDR2 YYNGEE. This CDR3 reads CASSVRGNEKLFF. The CDR3 DNA is TGTGCCAGCAGCGTAAGGGGTAATGAAAAACTGTTTTTT.

This clone has more than one count but fewer than ten. This chain uses TRBV9 with TRBJ2-3; 10 bases map to TRBD2. The CDR3 contains 15 residues. The germline gives CDR1 SGDLS, CDR2 YYNGEE. Losses at the gene ends were 4 bases for V and 4 bases for J; bases not matched to a gene: 6. The CDR3 bases are TGTGCCAGCAGCCCTAGCGGGGGCCGGGCAGATACGCAGTATTTT. It codes for CASSPSGGRADTQYF.

V is TRBV5-6 and J is TRBJ1-2; no firm D call. V lost 6 bases, J lost 6 bases, and 12 bases lay in between. This CDR3 is built from 12 residues. Germline-derived CDR1 and CDR2 are SGHDT and YYEEEE. The DNA for the CDR3 is TGTGCCAGCACCGGGTTGGAAGATGGCTACACCTTC. Protein sequence: CASTGLEDGYTF. Full variable domain (missing parts from reference TRBV5-6 and TRBJ1-2): DAGVTQSPTHLIKTRGQQVTLRCSPKSGHDTVSWYQQALGQGPQFIFQYYEEEERQRGNFPDRFSGHQFPNYSSELNVNALLLGDSALYLCASTGLEDGYTFGSGTRLTVV.